This T cell receptor beta chain was profiled in a study of cytotoxic CD8 clonotypes in ibrutinib-treated CLL. For the study at large: The subjects consisted of approximately twelve relapsed/refractory and roughly 15 treatment-naive individuals, with around 17 IGHV unmutated.

Germline values: CDR1 SSHAT, CDR2 FNYEAQ (reference sequence). This CDR3 has 17 residues. Sequenced by immunoSEQ multiplex PCR; TCRdb stores in-frame clones only, minus some. This table has more than 200,000 clones, 60% to 80% appearing once. The study's findings and limits: Once treatment began, public clonotypes, which were uncommon, contracted or stayed stable. Clonality increased at ibrutinib response and stayed stable in sustained remission. At progression, however, it fell back toward baseline. Circulating CD8+ T-cell counts were tracked by baseline clonality, which exceeded that of age-matched healthy donors.

As concerns this clone: Its target is unknown. Its ends do not fully match the called genes, so a read error is possible.

The sequence was collected from a human donor with chronic lymphocytic leukemia. Sequenced material: PBMCs, taken after 12 months of ibrutinib treatment. This rearrangement joins TRBV7-7 to TRBJ2-2, with TRBD2 identical over 12 bases. The CDR3 DNA follows: TGTGCTAGCAGCACCGGGACTAGCGGGTCTTTATCCGGGGAGCTGTTTTTT. It codes for CASSTGTSGSLSGELFF.